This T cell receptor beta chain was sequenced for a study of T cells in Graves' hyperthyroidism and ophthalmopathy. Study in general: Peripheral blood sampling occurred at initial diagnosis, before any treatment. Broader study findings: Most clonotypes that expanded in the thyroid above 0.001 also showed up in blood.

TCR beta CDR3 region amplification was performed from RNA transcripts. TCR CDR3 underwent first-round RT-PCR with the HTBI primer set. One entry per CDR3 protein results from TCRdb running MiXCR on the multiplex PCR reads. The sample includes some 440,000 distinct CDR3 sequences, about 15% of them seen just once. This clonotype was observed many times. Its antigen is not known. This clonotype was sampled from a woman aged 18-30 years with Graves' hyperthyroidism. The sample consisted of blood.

CDR3 loop: CASRRGQRVEAFF. As DNA, the CDR3 is TGTGCCAGCAGACGGGGACAAAGGGTGGAAGCTTTCTTT. The chain recombines TRBV6-1 with TRBJ1-1, with TRBD1 as a possible D gene (6 bases). V was cut by 6 bases and J by 8 bases, with 16 bases left in between. Germline V gene lookup returns CDR1 MNHNS and CDR2 SASEGT. This CDR3 contains 13 residues.